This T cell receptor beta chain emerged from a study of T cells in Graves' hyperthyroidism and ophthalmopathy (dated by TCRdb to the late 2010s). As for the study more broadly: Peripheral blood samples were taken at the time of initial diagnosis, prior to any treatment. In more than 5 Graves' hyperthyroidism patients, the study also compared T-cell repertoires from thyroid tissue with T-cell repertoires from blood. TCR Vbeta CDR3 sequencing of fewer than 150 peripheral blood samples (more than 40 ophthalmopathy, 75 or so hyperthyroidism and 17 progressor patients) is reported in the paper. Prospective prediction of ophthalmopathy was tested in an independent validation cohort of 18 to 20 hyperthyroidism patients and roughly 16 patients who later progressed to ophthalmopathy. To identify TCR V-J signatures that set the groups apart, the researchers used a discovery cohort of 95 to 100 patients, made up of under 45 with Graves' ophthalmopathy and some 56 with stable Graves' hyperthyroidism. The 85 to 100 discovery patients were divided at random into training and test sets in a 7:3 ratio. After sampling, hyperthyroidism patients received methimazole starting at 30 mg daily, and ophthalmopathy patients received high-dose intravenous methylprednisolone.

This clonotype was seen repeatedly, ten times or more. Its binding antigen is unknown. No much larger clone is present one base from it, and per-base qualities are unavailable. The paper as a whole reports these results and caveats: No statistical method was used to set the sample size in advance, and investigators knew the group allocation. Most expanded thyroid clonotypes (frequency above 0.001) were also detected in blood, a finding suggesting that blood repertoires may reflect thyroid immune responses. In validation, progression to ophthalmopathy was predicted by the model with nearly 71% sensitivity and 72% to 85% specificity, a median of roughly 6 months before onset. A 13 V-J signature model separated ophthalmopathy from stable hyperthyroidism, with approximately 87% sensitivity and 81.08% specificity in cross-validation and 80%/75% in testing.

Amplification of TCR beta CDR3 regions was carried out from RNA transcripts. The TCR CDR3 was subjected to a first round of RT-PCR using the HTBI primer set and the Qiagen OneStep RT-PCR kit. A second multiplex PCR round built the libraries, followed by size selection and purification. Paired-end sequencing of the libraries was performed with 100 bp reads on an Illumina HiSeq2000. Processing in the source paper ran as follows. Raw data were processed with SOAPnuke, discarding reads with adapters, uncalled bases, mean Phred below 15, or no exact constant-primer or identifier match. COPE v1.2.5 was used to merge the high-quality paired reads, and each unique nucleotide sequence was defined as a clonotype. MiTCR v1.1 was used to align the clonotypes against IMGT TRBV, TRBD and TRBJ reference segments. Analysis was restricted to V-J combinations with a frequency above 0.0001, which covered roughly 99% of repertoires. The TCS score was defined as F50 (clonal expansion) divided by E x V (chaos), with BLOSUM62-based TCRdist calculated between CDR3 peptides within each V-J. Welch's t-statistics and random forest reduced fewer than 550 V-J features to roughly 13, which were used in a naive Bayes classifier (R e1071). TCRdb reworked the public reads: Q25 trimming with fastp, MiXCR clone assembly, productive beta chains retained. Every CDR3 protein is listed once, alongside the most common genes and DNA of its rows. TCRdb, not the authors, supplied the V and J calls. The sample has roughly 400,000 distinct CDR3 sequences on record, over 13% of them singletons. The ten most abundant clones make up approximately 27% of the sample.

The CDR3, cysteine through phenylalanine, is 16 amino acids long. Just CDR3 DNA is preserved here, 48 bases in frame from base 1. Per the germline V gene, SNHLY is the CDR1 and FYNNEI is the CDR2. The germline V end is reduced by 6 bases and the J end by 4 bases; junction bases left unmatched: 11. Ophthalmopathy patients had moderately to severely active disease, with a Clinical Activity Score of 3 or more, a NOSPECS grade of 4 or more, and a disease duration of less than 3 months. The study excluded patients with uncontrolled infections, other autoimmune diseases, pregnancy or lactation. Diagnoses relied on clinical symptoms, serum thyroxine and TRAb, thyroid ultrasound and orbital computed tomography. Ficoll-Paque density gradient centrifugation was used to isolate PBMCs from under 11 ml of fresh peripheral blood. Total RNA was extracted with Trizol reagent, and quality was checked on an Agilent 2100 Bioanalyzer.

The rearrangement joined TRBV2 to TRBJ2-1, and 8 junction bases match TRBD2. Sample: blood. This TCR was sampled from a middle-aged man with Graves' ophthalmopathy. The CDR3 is CASRSGRAIAYNEQFF. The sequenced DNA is TGTGCCAGCAGGTCCGGGAGGGCCATTGCATACAATGAGCAGTTCTTC.